This is a list of T cell receptor beta chains from one sample in a study of early T cells in non-severe SARS-CoV-2 infection. TCRdb re-called the 5' RACE reads through MiXCR, storing one row per CDR3 protein. The sample yields about 69,000 distinct CDR3 sequences, roughly 9.5% seen once. Sample: whole blood. These receptors were collected from an adult who was a healthcare worker with PCR-confirmed SARS-CoV-2 infection or an uninfected control (not recorded which). The CDR3 runs from the conserved cysteine through the conserved F or W. D genes are given only for firm matches. Part of the rows lack a size; the others show once, few, many or a class for expanded clones.

D | size | J | V | CDR3 | DNA
TRBD1 | many | TRBJ2-2 | TRBV4-2 | CASSLDRGRVTGELFF | TGTGCCAGCAGCCTCGACAGGGGGCGAGTCACCGGGGAGCTGTTTTTT
NA | many | TRBJ1-1 | TRBV6-5 | CASSYMGRGTEAFF | TGTGCCAGCAGTTACATGGGGAGGGGCACTGAAGCTTTCTTT
NA | few | TRBJ2-6 | TRBV7-3 | CASSPPGANVLTF | TGTGCCAGCAGTCCCCCGGGGGCCAACGTCCTGACTTTC
TRBD1 | few | TRBJ1-2 | TRBV2 | CASAGGYYGYTF | TGTGCCAGCGCAGGGGGATACTATGGCTACACCTTC
NA | few | TRBJ2-1 | TRBV11-3 | CASSREERTNEQFF | TGTGCCAGCAGCCGCGAGGAGAGGACGAATGAGCAGTTCTTC
NA | many | TRBJ2-1 | TRBV28 | CASSLQRHEQFF | TGTGCCAGCAGTTTACAGCGCCATGAGCAGTTCTTC
NA | NA | TRBJ2-7 | TRBV20-1 | CSAMRDIYEQYF | TGCAGTGCCATGAGGGACATTTACGAGCAGTACTTC
TRBD2 | NA | TRBJ2-1 | TRBV19 | CASSPTSGGAHEQFF | TGTGCCAGTAGCCCTACTAGCGGGGGGGCGCATGAGCAGTTCTTC
TRBD1 | NA | TRBJ1-5 | TRBV20-1 | CSASGQGHNQPQHF | TGCAGTGCTTCGGGACAGGGACACAATCAGCCCCAGCATTTT
NA | many | TRBJ2-1 | TRBV7-6 | CASSPLSSYNEQFF | TGTGCCAGCAGTCCCTTGAGCTCCTACAATGAGCAGTTCTTC
NA | many | TRBJ1-2 | TRBV12-3/TRBV12-4 | CASSKRQANYGYTF | TGTGCCAGCAGTAAGAGACAGGCGAACTATGGCTACACCTTC
TRBD1 | NA | TRBJ2-1 | TRBV12-3/TRBV12-4 | CASSSQGYNEQFF | TGTGCCAGCAGTTCACAGGGGTACAATGAGCAGTTCTTC
NA | few | TRBJ1-1 | TRBV12-3/TRBV12-4 | CASSFSGRGEAFF | TGTGCCAGCAGTTTCTCCGGCCGAGGTGAAGCTTTCTTT
NA | many | TRBJ2-1 | TRBV11-3 | CASSLAASTNEQFF | TGTGCCAGCAGCTTAGCGGCTAGTACCAATGAGCAGTTCTTC
TRBD2 | many | TRBJ2-1 | TRBV12-3/TRBV12-4 | CASSTGTSGSNEQFF | TGTGCCAGCAGTACCGGGACTAGCGGGAGCAATGAGCAGTTCTTC
NA | few | TRBJ2-1 | TRBV7-6 | CASSSQTYNEQFF | TGTGCCAGCAGCTCCCAAACCTACAATGAGCAGTTCTTC
NA | many | TRBJ2-3 | TRBV5-1 | CASSLDSGPPTDTQYF | TGCGCCAGCAGCTTGGATAGCGGACCCCCCACAGATACGCAGTATTTT
TRBD2 | NA | TRBJ2-2 | TRBV5-6 | CASSLYEGLAGSTGELFF | TGTGCCAGCAGCCTATACGAAGGACTAGCGGGATCCACCGGGGAGCTGTTTTTT
NA | NA | TRBJ2-3 | TRBV11-3 | CASSPYQGGADTQYF | TGTGCCAGCAGCCCCTACCAGGGGGGGGCAGATACGCAGTATTTT
TRBD1 | few | TRBJ1-2 | TRBV5-6 | CASSFLLRGPYGYTF | TGTGCCAGCAGTTTCCTTCTCAGGGGGCCCTATGGCTACACCTTC
NA | NA | TRBJ1-4 | TRBV20-1 | CSARALHLGFNEKLFF | TGCAGTGCTAGAGCTCTCCATTTAGGCTTTAATGAAAAACTGTTTTTT
NA | few | TRBJ2-5 | TRBV20-1 | CSARVGSGQETQYF | TGCAGTGCTAGAGTGGGTAGCGGCCAAGAGACCCAGTACTTC
TRBD2 | few | TRBJ2-3 | TRBV5-1 | CASSFSGGITDTQYF | TGCGCCAGCAGCTTTAGCGGGGGAATCACAGATACGCAGTATTTT
NA | few | TRBJ2-1 | TRBV30 | CAWTRGGFTYNEQFF | TGTGCCTGGACTAGGGGGGGCTTCACCTACAATGAGCAGTTCTTC
NA | many | TRBJ1-1 | TRBV6-6 | CASSLGLNTEAFF | TGTGCCAGCAGTCTTGGGTTGAACACTGAAGCTTTCTTT
TRBD1 | NA | TRBJ1-6 | TRBV20-1 | CSARDLQGETYNSPLHF | TGCAGTGCTAGAGACCTCCAGGGGGAAACTTATAATTCACCCCTCCACTTT
TRBD2 | NA | TRBJ2-7 | TRBV29-1 | CSVVTSGGTYEQYF | TGCAGCGTCGTCACTAGCGGGGGGACCTACGAGCAGTACTTC